The 31 T cell receptor beta chains presented below share a single source sample, sequenced in a study of blood T cells in healthy people across ages. Primers used in a second PCR of roughly 6 to 11 cycles were a sample-barcoded 5' primer and a J-beta primer mix. One entry per CDR3 protein, called by TCRdb with MiXCR from the 5' RACE reads. There are 800,000 to 950,000 distinct CDR3 sequences in the sample; 30% to 45% occur only once, and 10% to 15% lies in the top ten. The sample comprised blood. These receptors originate from a young man in good health.

Concerning this clonotype: The germline gene is not matched at one end of the junction; a read error may be the cause. J is TRBJ1-1 and V is TRBV12-3 or TRBV12-4, with D tentatively TRBD1 (5 bases). The CDR3 has 11 amino acids. The CDR3 loop reads CAGSLGAEAFF. CDR3 DNA: TGTGCCGGCAGTTTAGGGGCTGAAGCTTTCTTT.

This chain connects TRBV3-1 to TRBJ1-3, with D uncertain. Germline V gives CDR1 LGHDT, CDR2 YNNKEL (reference sequence). With 1 base removed from V and 4 bases from J, the gap between germline ends came to 8 bases. There are 14 residues in the CDR3. The CDR3 nucleotides are TGTGCCAGCAGCCAAGTGAAAGGAGGAAACACCATATATTTT. As protein: CASSQVKGGNTIYF.

This clonotype has more than one count but fewer than ten. This CDR3 reads CASSTLAGVPYNEQFF. The CDR3 region has the DNA TGTGCCAGCAGCACACTAGCGGGGGTACCCTACAATGAGCAGTTCTTC. V usage is TRBV11-2 and J usage is TRBJ2-1; 11 nucleotides match TRBD2. This CDR3 spans 16 amino acids. Trimming removed 5 bases from V and 2 bases from J; junction bases left unmatched: 5. Germline V gives CDR1 SGHAT, CDR2 FQNNGV.

This clonotype showed up many times. The chain combines TRBV2 with TRBJ1-2, with no clear D. Germline-derived CDR1 and CDR2 are SNHLY and FYNNEI. The CDR3 loop spans 11 amino acids. Trimming left V 5 bases short and J 10 bases short, with 11 bases between. CDR3 bases: TGTGCCAGCAGTCCATTAACCCACTACACCTTC. Amino acids: CASSPLTHYTF.

This clonotype was counted many times. J is TRBJ2-4 and V is TRBV5-1; no reliable D call. The CDR3 consists of 13 residues. The germline V and J ends were trimmed by 4 bases and 5 bases, with 10 bases remaining between them. CDR1 is SGHRS, CDR2 YFSETQ, per germline. The chain's CDR3 is CASSPLGENIQYF. CDR3 coding DNA: TGCGCCAGCAGCCCCCTAGGCGAAAACATTCAGTACTTC.

This clonotype was recorded only once. The chain recombines TRBV10-3 with TRBJ2-1; 8 bases line up with TRBD2. The end of the DNA aligns better with TRBJ2-7, so the J call may be wrong. In germline, CDR1 is ENHRY, CDR2 SYGVKD. The CDR3 runs to 15 residues. The CDR3 nucleotides read TGTGCCATCAGTGTAGCGGGGAGCTCCTACAATGAGCAGTACTTC. Its translation is CAISVAGSSYNEQYF.

As to this clonotype: One junction end disagrees with the germline gene, perhaps due to a read error. The V gene is TRBV12-3 or TRBV12-4, the J gene TRBJ2-1; TRBD1 matches 9 bases. CDR3 length: 16 amino acids. The CDR3 coding sequence is TGTACCAGCAGTTTTAGGGGACAGGGTTCCTACAATGAGCAGTTCTTC. It specifies CTSSFRGQGSYNEQFF.

This clonotype was recorded many times. The chain links TRBV29-1 to TRBJ2-5, with TRBD1 matching over 7 bases. CDR3 length: 12 amino acids. In germline, CDR1 is SQVTM, CDR2 ANQGSEA. Germline trimming cut 3 bases from V and 4 bases from J; bases unmatched to any gene: 2. CDR3 nucleotides: TGCAGCGTTGAGGACAGGACAGAGACCCAGTACTTC. Translated: CSVEDRTETQYF.

V gene TRBV12-3 or TRBV12-4 combines with J gene TRBJ1-1; D gene uncertain. This CDR3 contains 13 residues. Trimming pared 6 bases from V and 0 bases from J, leaving 8 bases between. CDR3: CASSTGLNTEAFF. CDR3 in DNA: TGTGCCAGCAGCACCGGACTGAACACTGAAGCTTTCTTT.

The genes are TRBV27 and TRBJ1-1; D is uncertain. The CDR3 loop spans 15 amino acids. Germline-derived CDR1 and CDR2 are MNHEY and SMNVEV (reference sequence). Trimming shortened V by 2 bases and J by 0 bases, and 10 bases separated the two germline ends. The CDR3 region is CASSLGNGLNTEAFF. CDR3 nucleotide sequence: TGTGCCAGCAGTTTAGGGAACGGACTGAACACTGAAGCTTTCTTT.

The rearrangement joins TRBV28 to TRBJ2-7; 7 bases are a match to TRBD2. The J segment lost 4 bases and the V segment lost 4 bases, leaving 19 bases of the junction unmatched. The CDR3 has 18 amino acids. Per the germline V gene, CDR1 is MDHEN and CDR2 is SYDVKM. The DNA of the CDR3 is TGTGCCAGCAGTTCCCAATCGCGTCTCGGGGCCGGGAGGTACGAGCAGTACTTC. Translating it yields CASSSQSRLGAGRYEQYF. Variable domain in full (rest from reference TRBV28 and TRBJ2-7): DVKVTQSSRYLVKRTGEKVFLECVQDMDHENMFWYRQDPGLGLRLIYFSYDVKMKEKGDIPEGYSVSREKKERFSLILESASTNQTSMYLCASSSQSRLGAGRYEQYFGPGTRLTVT.

The chain carries TRBV5-1 and TRBJ1-1; the D gene is possibly TRBD1 (6 bases). The CDR3 consists of 15 residues. Germline loops: CDR1 SGHRS, CDR2 YFSETQ. The germline V and J ends were trimmed by 0 bases and 7 bases, with 16 bases remaining between them. In DNA, the CDR3 is TGCGCCAGCAGCTTGGAAAGGGCGGGGGCGAGTGAAGCTTTCTTT. This codes for CASSLERAGASEAFF.

The chain recombines TRBV2 with TRBJ1-1; 7 bases are shared with TRBD1. V trimming: 6 bases; J trimming: 4 bases; junction bases outside the gene matches: 11. Germline CDR1 is SNHLY and CDR2 is FYNNEI. The CDR3 covers 15 residues. This CDR3 is CASRTTGSLATEAFF. CDR3 nucleotide sequence: TGTGCCAGCAGGACGACAGGGTCGCTGGCCACTGAAGCTTTCTTT.

The table lists this clonotype with a few counts. Germline and junction disagree at one end, which may indicate a read error. V gene TRBV4-3 combines with J gene TRBJ2-5; D not resolved. CDR1 is LGHNA, CDR2 YSLEER, per germline. This CDR3 region has 13 residues. The DNA of the CDR3 is TGCGCCAGCAGCCAAGGCTTCTCGGAGACCCGGTACTTC. Protein: CASSQGFSETRYF.

V gene TRBV20-1 combines with J gene TRBJ2-3, with 9 positions matching TRBD2. With V trimmed by 4 bases and J by 4 bases, 9 bases remained unmatched. The CDR3 spans 15 residues. Per the germline V gene, CDR1 is DFQATT and CDR2 is SNEGSKA (reference sequence). In nucleotides, the CDR3 is TGCAGTGCTATGACAGCGGGGGGCAGGTCAGATACGCAGTATTTT. Its protein is CSAMTAGGRSDTQYF.

This clonotype was detected many times. The chain links TRBV20-1 to TRBJ2-7; unclear D gene. CDR1 and CDR2 from the germline V gene are DFQATT and SNEGSKA (reference sequence). The V end was cut by 1 base, the J end by 2 bases, with 9 bases between. This CDR3 is built from 13 residues. The CDR3 coding sequence is TGCAGTGCTAGAGGGCGACAAACCTACGAGCAGTACTTC. Translated: CSARGRQTYEQYF.

A few counts support this clonotype. The chain is built from TRBV9 and TRBJ2-5, with TRBD2 matching 9 bases. Per germline, CDR1 SGDLS and CDR2 YYNGEE. V dropped 0 bases and J dropped 5; count of bases not matched to a gene: 17. The CDR3 length is 19 residues. The CDR3 spells CASSVEDSGGPARWETQYF. CDR3 DNA: TGTGCCAGCAGCGTAGAAGATAGCGGGGGCCCAGCTCGATGGGAGACCCAGTACTTC. Together with reference TRBV9 and TRBJ2-5, the CDR3 gives the full variable domain: DSGVTQTPKHLITATGQRVTLRCSPRSGDLSVYWYQQSLDQGLQFLIQYYNGEERAKGNILERFSAQQFPDLHSELNLSSLELGDSALYFCASSVEDSGGPARWETQYFGPGTRLLVL.

There are a few counts of this clonotype. The chain uses TRBV28 and TRBJ1-5; 7 bases agree with TRBD1. J was trimmed by 4 bases and V by 3 bases; bases with no gene match: 3. The germline gives CDR1 MDHEN, CDR2 SYDVKM. The CDR3 covers 14 residues. This chain's CDR3 is CASSLGQYNQPQHF. Written as DNA, the CDR3 is TGTGCCAGCAGTTTGGGACAGTATAATCAGCCCCAGCATTTT.

This sequence joins TRBV2 and TRBJ2-3, with TRBD2 matching over 9 bases. The junction had 8 bases not matched to a gene; V was cut back by 1 base and J by 0 bases. The CDR3 length is 18 residues. Per the germline V gene, CDR1 is SNHLY and CDR2 is FYNNEI. CDR3 sequence: CASSEVKRGAISTDTQYF. The CDR3 DNA follows: TGTGCCAGCAGTGAAGTAAAGCGGGGGGCTATAAGCACAGATACGCAGTATTTT.

This clonotype has more than one count but fewer than ten. The V gene is TRBV4-3, the J gene TRBJ2-7, with a weak D call TRBD2 (5 bases). Trimming took 0 bases from V and 7 from J, leaving 13 bases between them. Germline lookup yields CDR1 LGHNA and CDR2 YSLEER. The CDR3 covers 14 residues. The CDR3 region has the DNA TGCGCCAGCAGCCAAGATCGTACGCCGGGGGAGCAGTACTTC. It codes for CASSQDRTPGEQYF.

The table lists this clonotype with a few counts. The V call is TRBV5-6, the J call TRBJ2-7; no definite D call. Germline CDR1 is SGHDT and CDR2 is YYEEEE. The germline V and J ends were trimmed by 1 base and 6 bases, with 8 bases remaining between them. The CDR3 consists of 12 residues. The CDR3, as DNA: TGTGCCAGCAGCTTGCTTACCGGCGAGCAGTACTTC. Amino acids: CASSLLTGEQYF.

This clonotype came up a few times. This sequence may be a read error, since a much larger clone differs from it by one base. The DNA of the CDR3 is TGTGCCAGCAGACTAGGGCTCGGTTACAATGAGCAGTACTTC. Its protein product is CASRLGLGYNEQYF. The chain is built from TRBV6-5 and TRBJ2-1, with D possibly TRBD2 on 5 matching bases. The last part of the DNA fits TRBJ2-7 better; the J call may be wrong. From germline, CDR1 is MNHEY and CDR2 SVGAGI. CDR3 length: 14 residues.

The chain joins TRBV7-9 to TRBJ2-5; 7 bases line up with TRBD2. The better agreement between TRBJ2-1 and the DNA end casts doubt on the J call. Germline-derived CDR1 and CDR2 are SEHNR and FQNEAQ (reference sequence). This CDR3 is 13 amino acids long. The CDR3 DNA reads TGTGCCAGCAGCGGGACTAATCAAGAGACCCAGTTCTTC. Amino acid sequence: CASSGTNQETQFF.

The genes are TRBV20-1 and TRBJ2-4; the match to TRBD2 covers 8 bases. The J call may be incorrect, as the DNA end agrees better with TRBJ2-5. The CDR3 is made up of 19 amino acids. CDR1 DFQATT and CDR2 SNEGSKA come from the germline V gene (reference sequence). CDR3 DNA sequence: TGCAGTGCTAGCGCCGACCCGGGACTAGTGGGGGGTTGGGGAGAGACCCAGTACTTC. Its translation is CSASADPGLVGGWGETQYF.

The chain links TRBV28 to TRBJ2-5, with D possibly matching TRBD2 (7 bases). The V gene lost 4 bases and the J gene lost 5 bases, with 11 bases spanning the gap. Germline V CDR1 and CDR2: MDHEN, SYDVKM. The CDR3 has 13 amino acids. The CDR3 DNA sequence: TGTGCCAGCAGTTCCGGGGGGCCGGAGACCCAGTACTTC. Its translation: CASSSGGPETQYF.

The V gene is TRBV12-3 or TRBV12-4, the J gene TRBJ2-3; no definite D call. Between the trimmed V and J ends, which lost 4 bases and 0 bases, there was a span of 14 bases. The CDR3 spans 16 residues. The CDR3 bases are TGTGCCAGCAGTTGGGTGTCAGGAACTAGCACAGATACGCAGTATTTT. Residues: CASSWVSGTSTDTQYF.

This clonotype was picked up a small number of times. The V gene is TRBV5-5, the J gene TRBJ2-7, with 8 bases that match TRBD1. Germline CDR1 reads SGHKS; CDR2 reads YYEKEE (reference sequence). V gave up 4 bases and J gave up 7 bases; unmatched junction bases: 10. The length of the CDR3 is 14 residues. CDR3 bases: TGTGCCAGCAGCGACGGACAGGGAGAGGGTGAGCAGTACTTC. Residues: CASSDGQGEGEQYF. The entire variable domain, with the rest obtained from reference TRBV5-5 and TRBJ2-7, is as follows: DAGVTQSPTHLIKTRGQQVTLRCSPISGHKSVSWYQQVLGQGPQFIFQYYEKEERGRGNFPDRFSARQFPNYSSELNVNALLLGDSALYLCASSDGQGEGEQYFGPGTRLTVT.

The CDR3 is CSASPRYGYTF. The DNA of the CDR3 is TGCAGTGCTAGCCCCCGTTATGGCTACACCTTC. The V gene is TRBV20-1, the J gene TRBJ1-2; D is unresolved. Germline lookup yields CDR1 DFQATT and CDR2 SNEGSKA (reference sequence). Trimming took 3 bases from V and 5 from J, leaving 7 bases between them. The CDR3 spans 11 residues.

The rearrangement uses TRBV12-5 and TRBJ1-2; TRBD1 matches at 9 bases. Trimming at V came to 3 bases and at J to 2 bases, leaving 25 bases not matched to a gene. Germline values: CDR1 LGHNT, CDR2 FRNRAP. This CDR3 contains 22 residues. CDR3 sequence (DNA): TGTGCTAGTGGTTTTCGGGAGAAAGGGCCGACCGACCGGGACAGGGCCAACTATGGCTACACCTTC. This encodes CASGFREKGPTDRDRANYGYTF.

A remark on this clonotype: This could be a read error, since a much larger clone is one nucleotide away. Because it lacks the conserved phenylalanine or tryptophan at the end, this CDR3 is likely a read error. The V gene is TRBV7-2, the J gene TRBJ2-3; 10 nucleotides align to TRBD2. Germline values: CDR1 SGHTA, CDR2 FQGNSA. With V trimmed by 4 bases and J by 2 bases, 6 bases remained unmatched. CDR3 length equals 16 residues. The chain's CDR3 is CASSYRTSGPTDTQYL. The CDR3 nucleotides read TGTGCCAGCAGCTACAGGACTAGCGGCCCCACAGATACGCAGTATCTT.

This clonotype was seen only a few times. A much bigger clone sits one base away, suggesting this may be a read error. The chain recombines TRBV5-1 with TRBJ2-7; tentatively, D is TRBD2 (6 bases). V was pared by 2 bases and J by 5 bases, with 17 bases between. CDR1 is SGHRS and CDR2 is YFSETQ in the germline V gene. CDR3 length equals 15 residues. The CDR3 DNA follows: TGCGCCAGCAGCTTTGTTAAGGGGACTCTCCACGAGCAGTACTTC. Translation: CASSFVKGTLHEQYF.